The 5 T cell receptor beta chains below were found in one sample sequenced in a study of T cells in Graves' hyperthyroidism and ophthalmopathy. TCR beta CDR3 sequences were amplified from RNA transcripts. HTBI primers were employed in a first-round RT-PCR of the TCR CDR3. MiXCR was run by TCRdb on the multiplex PCR reads, yielding one entry per CDR3 protein. This table holds about 840,000 distinct CDR3 sequences, over 35% found once. Sequenced sample: blood. The source is a man aged 18 to 29 with Graves' hyperthyroidism.

The rearrangement links TRBV2 to TRBJ2-7; D may be TRBD1 (6 bases). The CDR3 length is 14 residues. The germline V gene has CDR1 SNHLY and CDR2 FYNNEI. Trimming removed 10 bases at V and 3 bases at J, with 19 bases between. The CDR3 protein is CANRVSGPLYEQYF. The CDR3 DNA is TGTGCCAACAGGGTATCTGGACCCCTCTACGAGCAGTACTTC.

In DNA, the CDR3 is TGTGCCAGCAGCTCCGGGAGCATATCCTACGAGCAGTACTTC. It is translated as CASSSGSISYEQYF. The V and J genes are TRBV7-9 and TRBJ2-7; TRBD2 might be the D (6 bases). The CDR3 consists of 14 residues. CDR1 and CDR2 (germline): SEHNR, FQNEAQ (reference sequence). The germline V and J ends were trimmed by 4 bases and 1 base, with 11 bases remaining between them.

This clonotype was seen more than once but under ten times. DNA for the CDR3: TGTGCCAGTAGTATAGAAAGGGGGCGTGACGCTGAAGCTTTCTTT. Its translation is CASSIERGRDAEAFF. The chain links TRBV19 to TRBJ1-1, with 7 bases identical to TRBD1. The ends lost 0 bases at V and 6 bases at J; junction bases unmatched: 7. The CDR3 runs to 15 residues. Looked up from germline, CDR1 is LNHDA and CDR2 is SQIVND (reference sequence). The full variable domain, in which reference TRBV19 and TRBJ1-1 provide the parts outside the CDR3, is DGGITQSPKYLFRKEGQNVTLSCEQNLNHDAMYWYRQDPGQGLRLIYYSQIVNDFQKGDIAEGYSVSREKKESFPLTVTSAQKNPTAFYLCASSIERGRDAEAFFGQGTRLTVV.

In this sample, this clonotype turned up many times. The rearrangement links TRBV7-9 to TRBJ2-5; 11 bases agree with TRBD2. Germline trimming cut 5 bases from V and 4 bases from J; bases unmatched to any gene: 9. Germline CDR1 and CDR2: SEHNR and FQNEAQ (reference sequence). The CDR3 is made up of 16 amino acids. Here the CDR3 DNA reads TGTGCCAGCAGCCGTGAATTAGCGGGAGGGGCAGAGACCCAGTACTTC. It specifies CASSRELAGGAETQYF.

This clonotype was detected ten times or more. The V call is TRBV29-1, the J call TRBJ1-1, with unresolved D. Looked up from germline, CDR1 is SQVTM and CDR2 is ANQGSEA. This CDR3 contains 13 residues. V dropped 0 bases and J dropped 1 base, with 6 bases sitting between them. CDR3 region: CSVEEGRNTEAFF. In nucleotides, the CDR3 is TGCAGCGTTGAAGAGGGGAGGAACACTGAAGCTTTCTTT.